One sample yielded the 6 T cell receptor beta chains listed below, sequenced in a study of blood T cell repertoires in COVID-19. Generated by immunoSEQ multiplex PCR, the TCRdb table keeps only in-frame clones and is missing some. The sample holds roughly 380,000 clones, 87% seen once. The sequencing sample was made of PBMCs or T cells enriched from blood (not recorded which). All receptors come from a woman aged 25 to 45 who had recovered from COVID-19.

J is TRBJ2-7 and V is TRBV12-3 or TRBV12-4; D is possibly TRBD1 (5 bases). CDR3 size: 13 residues. Trimming cost V 3 bases and J 3 bases, with 9 bases left between them. DNA of the CDR3: TGTGCCAGCAGTTTGGGGCGGAGCTACGAGCAGTACTTC. Protein product: CASSLGRSYEQYF.

This clone occurred once. The chain carries TRBV7-3 and TRBJ1-1; TRBD1 matches 7 bases. From germline, CDR1 is SGHTA and CDR2 FQGTGA. The CDR3 contains 15 residues. J was trimmed by 7 bases and V by 0 bases; bases with no gene match: 8. The CDR3 DNA is TGTGCCAGCAGCTTAACGTCCACAGGGGTGGATGAAGCTTTCTTT. Translation gives CASSLTSTGVDEAFF.

V usage is TRBV5-1 and J usage is TRBJ2-2; 10 positions match TRBD1. The CDR3 is 15 residues long. Germline-derived CDR1 and CDR2 are SGHRS and YFSETQ. Trimming removed 4 bases from V and 6 bases from J; junction bases left unmatched: 6. The DNA for the CDR3 is TGCGCCAGCAGCCCAGCCGGGACAGGGGCCGGGGAGCTGTTTTTT. Its protein is CASSPAGTGAGELFF. The variable domain in full, with the rest retrieved from reference TRBV5-1 and TRBJ2-2, is KAGVTQTPRYLIKTRGQQVTLSCSPISGHRSVSWYQQTPGQGLQFLFEYFSETQRNKGNFPGRFSGRQFSNSRSEMNVSTLELGDSALYLCASSPAGTGAGELFFGEGSRLTVL.

With regard to this clone: Other nucleotide sequences from this sample produce the same CDR3. The rearrangement joins TRBV9 to TRBJ1-6; 7 nucleotides agree with TRBD1. V trimming: 2 bases; J trimming: 6 bases; junction bases outside the gene matches: 2. The CDR3 has 14 residues. CDR1 and CDR2 (germline): SGDLS, YYNGEE. CDR3 in amino acids: CASSVGQLNSPLHF. CDR3 nucleotide sequence: TGTGCCAGCAGCGTGGGACAGCTTAATTCACCCCTCCACTTT.

CDR3 protein: CAWSPMGGICGPNQPQHF. DNA for the CDR3: TGTGCCTGGAGCCCTATGGGGGGTATTTGTGGACCCAATCAGCCCCAGCATTTT. This rearrangement joins TRBV30 to TRBJ1-5, with D possibly TRBD1 on 5 matching bases. This CDR3 is 18 amino acids long. CDR1 and CDR2 from the germline V gene are GTSNPN and SVGIG (reference sequence). Trimming left V 3 bases short and J 3 bases short, with 24 bases between.

This rearrangement joins TRBV28 to TRBJ2-5, with D maybe TRBD1 (6 bases). There are 17 residues in the CDR3. Germline V gene lookup returns CDR1 MDHEN and CDR2 SYDVKM. With 8 bases removed from V and 5 bases from J, the gap between germline ends came to 27 bases. CDR3 region: CASRRGPGHGVPETQYF. DNA of the CDR3: TGTGCCAGCCGCCGAGGCCCGGGACATGGGGTTCCGGAGACCCAGTACTTC.